Each of the 22 T cell receptor beta chains below was sequenced from the same sample in a study of blood T cells in healthy people across ages. With a J-beta primer mix and a sample-barcoded 5' primer, a second PCR ran about 7 to 12 cycles. Via MiXCR, TCRdb re-called the 5' RACE reads, giving one row per CDR3 protein. The sample lists about 640,000 distinct CDR3 sequences; 58% were seen once. The sequenced sample was blood. Source of these receptors: a man aged 60 to 69 in good health.

A few counts support this clonotype. The J gene is TRBJ2-5, the V gene TRBV20-1; 7 nucleotides match TRBD2. Trimming removed 7 bases from V and 2 bases from J; junction bases left unmatched: 4. CDR1 is DFQATT and CDR2 is SNEGSKA in the germline V gene (reference sequence). The CDR3 length is 12 residues. CDR3 residues: CSGAGEQETQYF. CDR3 DNA: TGCAGTGGGGCGGGGGAACAAGAGACCCAGTACTTC.

V is TRBV7-9 and J is TRBJ2-1; tentatively, D is TRBD1 (6 bases). Germline CDR1 is SEHNR and CDR2 is FQNEAQ (reference sequence). The V end lost 5 bases, the J end lost 7 bases, and 18 bases lay between the germline ends. This CDR3 contains 15 residues. CDR3 bases: TGTGCCAGCAGCCGGAACGCTTTACAGGGAAATGAGCAGTTCTTC. Protein sequence: CASSRNALQGNEQFF.

The genes are TRBV5-1 and TRBJ2-3; D is unresolved. The germline CDR1 and CDR2 sequences are SGHRS and YFSETQ. V was clipped by 4 bases and J by 4 bases, with 10 bases between them. The CDR3 runs to 13 residues. The CDR3 coding sequence is TGCGCCAGCAGCGTTAAAGTCGCAGATACGCAGTATTTT. It specifies CASSVKVADTQYF. Variable domain in full (rest from reference TRBV5-1 and TRBJ2-3): KAGVTQTPRYLIKTRGQQVTLSCSPISGHRSVSWYQQTPGQGLQFLFEYFSETQRNKGNFPGRFSGRQFSNSRSEMNVSTLELGDSALYLCASSVKVADTQYFGPGTRLTVL.

The chain combines TRBV6-2 or TRBV6-3 with TRBJ2-1, with D hard to call. Germline V gene sequence: CDR1 MNHEY, CDR2 SVGEGT. V was clipped by 2 bases and J by 8 bases, with 10 bases between them. The CDR3 loop spans 13 amino acids. CDR3 nucleotide sequence: TGTGCCAGCAGTTACAGGGTATTCGATGAGCAGTTCTTC. The encoded protein is CASSYRVFDEQFF.

The chain couples TRBV11-2 to TRBJ2-3; no clear D gene. Germline CDR1 is SGHAT and CDR2 is FQNNGV. The CDR3 contains 13 residues. V was trimmed by 0 bases and J by 4 bases, leaving 5 bases between them. The CDR3 coding sequence is TGTGCCAGCAGCTTAGATCAACCAGATACGCAGTATTTT. As protein: CASSLDQPDTQYF.

The chain couples TRBV29-1 to TRBJ2-3; 9 bases fit TRBD1. Trimming removed 0 bases from V and 7 bases from J; junction bases left unmatched: 8. Per germline, CDR1 SQVTM and CDR2 ANQGSEA. The CDR3 runs to 15 residues. CDR3 in amino acids: CSVEDRRDRAYTQYF. CDR3 nucleotide sequence: TGCAGCGTTGAAGATCGGAGGGACAGGGCTTATACGCAGTATTTT.

The chain uses TRBV27 and TRBJ1-2; D uncertain. Trimming removed 7 bases from V and 7 bases from J, with 19 bases in between. CDR3 length equals 14 residues. Germline CDR1 is MNHEY and CDR2 is SMNVEV (reference sequence). The CDR3 nucleotides read TGTGCCAGCACTCCAGTACCTAGGGCAGGTGGCTACACCTTC. Translated, it gives CASTPVPRAGGYTF.

The chain has TRBV20-1 and TRBJ2-3; 7 bases map to TRBD2. Looked up from germline, CDR1 is DFQATT and CDR2 is SNEGSKA (reference sequence). The CDR3 is 14 amino acids. V trimming: 1 base; J trimming: 2 bases; junction bases outside the gene matches: 3. DNA for the CDR3: TGCAGTGCTAGAGCTAGCGGTTCCACAGATACGCAGTATTTT. It codes for CSARASGSTDTQYF.

This clonotype occurred once. The genes are TRBV2 and TRBJ1-4; perhaps TRBD1 as D (6 bases). The CDR3 loop spans 14 amino acids. Germline values: CDR1 SNHLY, CDR2 FYNNEI. The V and J ends lost 7 bases and 8 bases respectively, with 17 bases between them. The DNA of the CDR3 is TGTGCCAGCACCCCAGACAACGGGGGCGAAAAACTGTTTTTT. As protein: CASTPDNGGEKLFF. Supplemented by reference TRBV2 and TRBJ1-4, the full variable domain reads EPEVTQTPSHQVTQMGQEVILRCVPISNHLYFYWYRQILGQKVEFLVSFYNNEISEKSEIFDDQFSVERPDGSNFTLKIRSTKLEDSAMYFCASTPDNGGEKLFFGSGTQLSVL.

The chain recombines TRBV9 with TRBJ1-2; D is unresolved. Trimming took 2 bases from V and 2 from J, leaving 10 bases between them. This CDR3 comprises 14 residues. Germline lookup yields CDR1 SGDLS and CDR2 YYNGEE. CDR3 sequence (DNA): TGTGCCAGCAGCGTCGACCTCGCAAACTATGGCTACACCTTC. Protein: CASSVDLANYGYTF.

Only a few counts were recorded for this clonotype. The chain joins TRBV29-1 to TRBJ2-1, with D possibly being TRBD1 (6 bases). The V and J ends lost 7 bases and 7 bases respectively, with 20 bases between them. CDR3 size: 14 residues. Per the germline V gene, CDR1 is SQVTM and CDR2 is ANQGSEA. In nucleotides, the CDR3 is TGCAGCGCCCGGGGTGGGGCTCAGGGGAATGAGCAGTTCTTC. Amino acids: CSARGGAQGNEQFF.

This chain's CDR3 is CASSQPSTGGVGEKLFF. In nucleotides, the CDR3 is TGTGCCAGCAGCCAACCGAGCACAGGGGGCGTAGGTGAAAAACTGTTTTTT. This chain uses TRBV4-2 with TRBJ1-4, with 9 bases matching TRBD1. CDR3 length: 17 amino acids. CDR1 is LGHNA and CDR2 is YNFKEQ in the germline V gene. Trimming cost V 2 bases and J 7 bases; bases outside gene matches: 11.

Only one count was recorded for this clonotype. The chain employs TRBV3-1 and TRBJ1-4, with D perhaps TRBD1 (6 bases). From germline, CDR1 is LGHDT and CDR2 YNNKEL (reference sequence). Trimming stripped 2 bases from V and 3 bases from J, with 10 bases between. This CDR3 has 15 residues. DNA for the CDR3: TGTGCCAGCAGCCAACAGGGGATGGCTAATGAAAAACTGTTTTTT. Amino acids: CASSQQGMANEKLFF.

The chain is built from TRBV6-6 and TRBJ2-4; possible D gene TRBD1, 6 bases. The DNA matches TRBJ2-7 better at its end, which makes the J call doubtful. The CDR3 has 11 amino acids. The V gene's germline CDR1 is MNHNY and CDR2 SVGAGI (reference sequence). CDR3 in amino acids: CATVGGNEQYF. In DNA, the CDR3 is TGTGCCACCGTAGGGGGAAACGAGCAGTACTTC.

V gene TRBV6-5 combines with J gene TRBJ2-1, with D possibly matching TRBD2 (6 bases). The CDR3 totals 15 residues. V dropped 4 bases and J dropped 7 bases, with 17 bases sitting between them. The germline gives CDR1 MNHEY, CDR2 SVGAGI. The CDR3 protein is CASSSRTTSRNEQFF. The CDR3 DNA follows: TGTGCCAGCAGTTCCCGGACTACCTCTAGGAATGAGCAGTTCTTC.

The sample holds a few counts of this clonotype. The chain links TRBV7-2 to TRBJ2-3; possibly TRBD2 for D (7 bases). The length of the CDR3 is 14 residues. The germline V gene encodes CDR1 SGHTA and CDR2 FQGNSA. Trimming cost V 7 bases and J 6 bases, with 17 bases left between them. CDR3 bases: TGTGCCAGCACCCCCTATGGGGGGGCGGATACGCAGTATTTT. Its translation is CASTPYGGADTQYF.

J is TRBJ1-2 and V is TRBV27; 7 nucleotides line up with TRBD1. The V and J ends lost 5 bases and 0 bases, in that order; junction bases with no gene match: 15. This CDR3 region has 18 residues. In germline, CDR1 is MNHEY, CDR2 SMNVEV (reference sequence). CDR3 region: CASSPIPPRGRSNYGYTF. CDR3 bases: TGTGCCAGCAGTCCAATCCCTCCGAGGGGGCGATCTAACTATGGCTACACCTTC.

The chain links TRBV24-1 to TRBJ2-7; 9 bases fit TRBD2. The CDR3 has 16 residues. V gave up 4 bases and J gave up 0 bases; unmatched junction bases: 6. Germline V gene sequence: CDR1 KGHDR, CDR2 SFDVKD. Here the CDR3 reads CATSDLSGGSSYEQYF. The CDR3 DNA reads as TGTGCCACCAGTGACCTAAGCGGGGGGTCCTCCTACGAGCAGTACTTC.

This chain connects TRBV29-1 to TRBJ2-1; D may be TRBD2 (5 bases). Trimming stripped 8 bases from V and 9 bases from J, with 23 bases between. This CDR3 has 14 residues. Germline V gene lookup returns CDR1 SQVTM and CDR2 ANQGSEA. Here the CDR3 reads CSLTSQAQRGEQFF. The DNA for the CDR3 is TGCAGCCTTACCTCTCAGGCCCAACGGGGTGAGCAGTTCTTC.

The chain combines TRBV12-3 or TRBV12-4 with TRBJ2-3; TRBD2 is a possible D gene (7 bases). Deletions cut 6 bases from V and 10 bases from J, with 17 bases between. The CDR3 length is 13 residues. The CDR3 DNA reads as TGTGCCAGCAGCATAGAGGGGGGGGATGCGCAGTATTTT. This encodes CASSIEGGDAQYF.

The chain carries TRBV18 and TRBJ2-1; D gene unclear. The CDR3 runs to 12 residues. The germline V gene encodes CDR1 KGHSH and CDR2 LQKENI. Trimming pared 4 bases from V and 13 bases from J, leaving 14 bases between. The CDR3 coding sequence is TGTGCCAGCTCACACTCAAGGGATTCTCAGTTCTTC. Its protein product is CASSHSRDSQFF.

The rearrangement joins TRBV3-1 to TRBJ1-6; TRBD1 is a possible D gene (5 bases). This CDR3 has 15 amino acids. Trimming took off 1 base at V and 10 bases at J, with 14 bases between the two ends. CDR1 and CDR2 from the germline V gene are LGHDT and YNNKEL (reference sequence). The CDR3 coding sequence is TGTGCCAGCAGCCAAGTTCGGGGGGATGGCTCACCCCTCCACTTT. Amino acids: CASSQVRGDGSPLHF.